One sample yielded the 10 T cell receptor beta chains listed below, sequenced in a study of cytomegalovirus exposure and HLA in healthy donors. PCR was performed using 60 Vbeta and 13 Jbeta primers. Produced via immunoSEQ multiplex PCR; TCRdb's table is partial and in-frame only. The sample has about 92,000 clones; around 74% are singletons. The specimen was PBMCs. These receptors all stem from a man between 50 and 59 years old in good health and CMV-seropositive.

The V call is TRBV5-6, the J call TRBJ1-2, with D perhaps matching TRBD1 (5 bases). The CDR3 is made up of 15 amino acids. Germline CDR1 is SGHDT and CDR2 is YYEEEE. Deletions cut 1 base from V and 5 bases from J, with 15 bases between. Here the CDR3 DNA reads TGTGCCAGCAGCTTGTATATGGGGCCTGGGTATGGCTACACCTTC. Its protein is CASSLYMGPGYGYTF.

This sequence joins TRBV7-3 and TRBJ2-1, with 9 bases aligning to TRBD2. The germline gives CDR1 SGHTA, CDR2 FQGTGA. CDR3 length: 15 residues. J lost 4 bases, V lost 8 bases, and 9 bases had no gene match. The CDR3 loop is CASAWAGGEYNEQFF. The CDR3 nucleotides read TGTGCCAGCGCGTGGGCGGGGGGGGAATACAATGAGCAGTTCTTC. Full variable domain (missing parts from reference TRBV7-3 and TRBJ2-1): GAGVSQTPSNKVTEKGKYVELRCDPISGHTALYWYRQSLGQGPEFLIYFQGTGAADDSGLPNDRFFAVRPEGSVSTLKIQRTERGDSAVYLCASAWAGGEYNEQFFGPGTRLTVL.

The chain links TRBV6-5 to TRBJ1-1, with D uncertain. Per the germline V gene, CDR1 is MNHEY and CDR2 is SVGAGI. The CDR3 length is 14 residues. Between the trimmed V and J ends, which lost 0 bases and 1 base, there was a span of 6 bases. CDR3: CASSYSTGNTEAFF. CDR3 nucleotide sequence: TGTGCCAGCAGTTACTCAACCGGGAACACTGAAGCTTTCTTT.

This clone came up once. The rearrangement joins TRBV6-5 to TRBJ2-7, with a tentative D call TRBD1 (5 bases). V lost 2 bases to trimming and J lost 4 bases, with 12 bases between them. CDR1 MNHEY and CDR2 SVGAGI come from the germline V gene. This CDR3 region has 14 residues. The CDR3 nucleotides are TGTGCCAGCAGTTACCGGCAGGACATATACGAGCAGTACTTC. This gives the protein CASSYRQDIYEQYF.

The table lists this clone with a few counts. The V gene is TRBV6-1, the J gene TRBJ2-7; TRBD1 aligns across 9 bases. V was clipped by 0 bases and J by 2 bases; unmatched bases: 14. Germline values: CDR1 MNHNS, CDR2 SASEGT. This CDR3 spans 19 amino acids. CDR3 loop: CASSEANTGGAKPTYEQYF. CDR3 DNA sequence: TGTGCCAGCAGTGAAGCAAACACAGGGGGCGCCAAACCCACCTACGAGCAGTACTTC.

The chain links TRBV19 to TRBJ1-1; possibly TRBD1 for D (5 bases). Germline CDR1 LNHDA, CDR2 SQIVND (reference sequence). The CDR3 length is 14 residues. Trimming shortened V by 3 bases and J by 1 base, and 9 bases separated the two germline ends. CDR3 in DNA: TGTGCCAGTAGTATCCCAGGGTGGAACACTGAAGCTTTCTTT. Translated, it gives CASSIPGWNTEAFF.

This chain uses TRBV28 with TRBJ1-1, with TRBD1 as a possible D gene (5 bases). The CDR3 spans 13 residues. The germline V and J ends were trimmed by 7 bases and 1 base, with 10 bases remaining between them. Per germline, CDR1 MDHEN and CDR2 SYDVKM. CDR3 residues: CASIRGGNTEAFF. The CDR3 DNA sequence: TGTGCCAGCATTAGGGGTGGGAACACTGAAGCTTTCTTT.

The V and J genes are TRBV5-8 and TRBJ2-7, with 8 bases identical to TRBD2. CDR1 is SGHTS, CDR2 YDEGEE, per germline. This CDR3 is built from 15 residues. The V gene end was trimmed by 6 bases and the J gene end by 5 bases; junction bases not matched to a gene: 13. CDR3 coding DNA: TGTGCCAGCAACCCCAATTGGAGCGGGGGCCACGAGCAGTACTTC. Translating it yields CASNPNWSGGHEQYF.

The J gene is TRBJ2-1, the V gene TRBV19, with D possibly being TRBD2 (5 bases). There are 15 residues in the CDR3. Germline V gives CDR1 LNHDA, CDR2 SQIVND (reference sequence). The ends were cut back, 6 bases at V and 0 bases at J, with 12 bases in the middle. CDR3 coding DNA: TGTGCCAGTAGCGCCCTAAGCGGCTCCTACAATGAGCAGTTCTTC. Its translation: CASSALSGSYNEQFF.

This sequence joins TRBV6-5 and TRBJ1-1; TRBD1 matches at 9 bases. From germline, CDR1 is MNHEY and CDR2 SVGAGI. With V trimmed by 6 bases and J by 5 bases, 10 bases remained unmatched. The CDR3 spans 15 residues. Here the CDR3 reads CASSHLQGAATEAFF. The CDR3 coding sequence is TGTGCCAGCAGCCATTTACAGGGGGCGGCGACTGAAGCTTTCTTT.